The entry that follows covers one T cell receptor beta chain sequence. One end of the junction does not line up with germline, which may come from a read error. This record belongs to a study of tumor and adjacent non-tumor tissue in lung cancer. The length of the CDR3 is 14 residues. The germline CDR1 and CDR2 sequences are SQVTM and ANQGSEA. This sample's RNA came from whole unsorted tissue. Distant lung tissue was collected more than 3 cm away from the tumor edge. TCRbeta libraries were built with three rounds of nested PCR, modified from ARM-PCR. TCRdb passed the multiplex PCR reads through MiXCR, listing each CDR3 protein once. The sample holds 90,000 to 100,000 distinct CDR3 sequences, 75% to 90% seen once.

The sequencing sample was made of distant non-tumor lung tissue. This chain uses TRBV29-1 with TRBJ2-2, with D tentatively TRBD1 or TRBD2 (5 bases each). The TCR was taken from a man in his 60s with small cell lung cancer. The CDR3 DNA follows: TGCAGCGTTACACTGATCAGGAACACCGGGGACCTGTCTTTT. It codes for CSVTLIRNTGDLSF.